Below, one T cell receptor beta chain is given with its context. Clones were read by immunoSEQ multiplex PCR, and TCRdb kept only the in-frame ones, dropping some. The profile shows hundreds of thousands of clones, around nine tenths of them singletons. The source of the sample is a study of shared T cell receptors in the human thymus. There are 16 residues in the CDR3. V trimming: 7 bases; J trimming: 2 bases; junction bases outside the gene matches: 13. The germline V gene has CDR1 SGHAT and CDR2 FQNNGV. In addition, the sample was reused for a study of human thymus T cells. That study adds: The people who donated were healthy Finnish babies having corrective surgery for congenital heart defects. Thymic material originated from resections removed in the course of corrective heart surgery. In thymic and blood repertoires alike, V and J usage looked biased.

The chain couples TRBV11-2 to TRBJ1-1, with 7 bases identical to TRBD1. Sequencing used thymocytes. This TCR came from a boy under two years old with a congenital heart defect. CDR3 nucleotide sequence: TGTGCCAGCACCCCACCGGGACAGAGTATAAACACTGAAGCTTTCTTT. Translation gives CASTPPGQSINTEAFF.